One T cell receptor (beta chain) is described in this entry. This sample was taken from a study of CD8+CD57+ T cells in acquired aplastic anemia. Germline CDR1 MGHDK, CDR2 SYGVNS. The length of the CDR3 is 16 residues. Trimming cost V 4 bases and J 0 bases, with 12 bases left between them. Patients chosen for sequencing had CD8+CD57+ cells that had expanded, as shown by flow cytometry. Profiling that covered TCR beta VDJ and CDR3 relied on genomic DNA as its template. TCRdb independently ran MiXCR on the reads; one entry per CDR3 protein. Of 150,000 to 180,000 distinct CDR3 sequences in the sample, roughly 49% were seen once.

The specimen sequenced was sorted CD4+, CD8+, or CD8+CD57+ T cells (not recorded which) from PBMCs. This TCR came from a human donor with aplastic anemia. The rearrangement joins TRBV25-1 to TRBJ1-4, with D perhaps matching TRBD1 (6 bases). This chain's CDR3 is CASSGGQLATNEKLFF. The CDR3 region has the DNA TGTGCCAGCAGTGGAGGACAGCTAGCAACTAATGAAAAACTGTTTTTT. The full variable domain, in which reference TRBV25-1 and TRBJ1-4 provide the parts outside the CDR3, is EADIYQTPRYLVIGTGKKITLECSQTMGHDKMYWYQQDPGMELHLIHYSYGVNSTEKGDLSSESTVSRIRTEHFPLTLESARPSHTSQYLCASSGGQLATNEKLFFGSGTQLSVL.